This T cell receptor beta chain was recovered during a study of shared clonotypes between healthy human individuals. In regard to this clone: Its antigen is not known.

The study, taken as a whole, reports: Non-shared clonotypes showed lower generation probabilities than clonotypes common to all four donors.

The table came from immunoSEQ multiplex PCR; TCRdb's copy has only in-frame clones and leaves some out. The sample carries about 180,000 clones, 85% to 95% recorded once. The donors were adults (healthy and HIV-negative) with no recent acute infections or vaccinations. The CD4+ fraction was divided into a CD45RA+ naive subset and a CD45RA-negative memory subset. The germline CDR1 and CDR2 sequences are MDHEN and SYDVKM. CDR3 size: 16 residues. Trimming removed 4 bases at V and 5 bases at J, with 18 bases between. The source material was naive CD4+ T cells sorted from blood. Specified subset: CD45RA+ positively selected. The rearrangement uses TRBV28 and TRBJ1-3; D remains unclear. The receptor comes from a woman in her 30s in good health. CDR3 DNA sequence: TGTGCCAGCAGTTCAACGGCACCCTATCGTAGAAACACCATATATTTT. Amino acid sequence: CASSSTAPYRRNTIYF.